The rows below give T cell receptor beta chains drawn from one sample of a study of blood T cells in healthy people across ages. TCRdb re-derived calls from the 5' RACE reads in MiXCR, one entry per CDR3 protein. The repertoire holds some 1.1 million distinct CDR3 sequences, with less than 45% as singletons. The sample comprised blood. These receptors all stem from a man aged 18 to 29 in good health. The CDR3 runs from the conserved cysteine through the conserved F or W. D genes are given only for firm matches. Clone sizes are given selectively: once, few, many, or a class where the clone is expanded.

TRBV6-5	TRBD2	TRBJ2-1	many	TGTGCCAGCAGTCCGGGGACTAGCGGGGGGCTCAATGAGCAGTTCTTC	CASSPGTSGGLNEQFF
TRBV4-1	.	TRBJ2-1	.	TGCGCCAGCAGCCAAGATCCACTATTAGAGGGGGATGAGCAGTTCTTC	CASSQDPLLEGDEQFF
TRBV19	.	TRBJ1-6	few	TGTGCCAGTAGTATGGGCAGCGGGGGATATAATTCACCCCTCCACTTT	CASSMGSGGYNSPLHF
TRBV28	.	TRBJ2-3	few	TGTGCCCGAAAACGAACCTGGCAGCAGTATTTT	CARKRTWQQYF
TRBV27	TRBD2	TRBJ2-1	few	TGTGCCAGCAGTTTGCTAGCGGGGGGGCCCCATGAGCAGTTCTTC	CASSLLAGGPHEQFF
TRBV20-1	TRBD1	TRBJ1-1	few	TGCAGTGCTTACCTGACAGGGCCGTTGAACACTGAAGCTTTCTTT	CSAYLTGPLNTEAFF
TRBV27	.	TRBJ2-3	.	TGTGCCAGCAGTGTCCGGACATCCGGGGATACGCAGTATTTT	CASSVRTSGDTQYF
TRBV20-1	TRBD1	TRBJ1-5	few	TGCAGTGCTTGGACAGGGGATCAGCCCCAGCATTTT	CSAWTGDQPQHF
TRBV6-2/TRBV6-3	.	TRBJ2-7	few	TGTGCCAGCAGCCTTTCACCGGGACTTAACTACGAGCAGTACTTC	CASSLSPGLNYEQYF
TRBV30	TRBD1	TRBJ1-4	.	TGTGCCTGGGCAGGGGGTATCGAGGAAAAACTGTTTTTT	CAWAGGIEEKLFF
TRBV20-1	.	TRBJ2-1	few	TGCAGTGCTAACCTCAGGGCGGATGAGCAGTTCTTC	CSANLRADEQFF
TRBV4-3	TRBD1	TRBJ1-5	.	TGCGCCAGCAGCCAGAGACAGGGTAGTCAGCCCCAGCATTTT	CASSQRQGSQPQHF
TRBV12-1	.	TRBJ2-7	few	TGTGCCAGCAGCACTCCGGGACAGAACTACGAGCAGTACTTC	CASSTPGQNYEQYF
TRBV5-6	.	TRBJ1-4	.	TGTGCCAGCAGCTTGGGGCAGGGGATACAAACTAATGAAAAACTGTTTTTT	CASSLGQGIQTNEKLFF
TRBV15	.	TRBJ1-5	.	TGTGCCACCAGCATTGGGGCAGCGCACAATCAGCCCCAGCATTTT	CATSIGAAHNQPQHF
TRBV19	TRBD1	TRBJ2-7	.	TGTGCCAGTAGTATCGAAGGACAGGGCGCCTACGAGCAGTACTTC	CASSIEGQGAYEQYF
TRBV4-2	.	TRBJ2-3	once	TGTGCCAGCAGCCAAGCCCCCCACTCGAACACAGATACGCAGTATTTT	CASSQAPHSNTDTQYF
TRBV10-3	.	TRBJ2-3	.	TGTGCCATCAGTGAAGAAGCAGATACGCAGTATTTT	CAISEEADTQYF
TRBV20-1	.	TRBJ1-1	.	TGCAGTGCTAGGTCAGGGGAAACCGGCACTGAAGCTTTCTTT	CSARSGETGTEAFF
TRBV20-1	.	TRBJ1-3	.	TGCAGTGGTCTCGTCTCTGGAAACACCATATATTTT	CSGLVSGNTIYF
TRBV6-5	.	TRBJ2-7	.	TGTGCCAGCAGTTTAACCTTGGAGGGAAAAACCTACGAGCAGTACTTC	CASSLTLEGKTYEQYF
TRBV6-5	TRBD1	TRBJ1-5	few	TGTGCCAGCAGGAGACAGGGCCCGAGCAATCAGCCCCAGCATTTT	CASRRQGPSNQPQHF
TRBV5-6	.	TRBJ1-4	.	TGTGCCAGCAGCCCGGAACTAGGGGGAACTAATGAAAAACTGTTTTTT	CASSPELGGTNEKLFF
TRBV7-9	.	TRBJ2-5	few	TGTGCCAGCAGCTTAAACGTAGAGACCCAGTACTTC	CASSLNVETQYF
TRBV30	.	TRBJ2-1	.	TGTGCCTGGAGGCCTACTCAAGGCGAGATCAATGAGCAGTTCTTC	CAWRPTQGEINEQFF
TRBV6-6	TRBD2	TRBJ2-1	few	TGTGCCACCAATCAGTTAGCGGGGGGATACAATGAGCAGTTCTTC	CATNQLAGGYNEQFF
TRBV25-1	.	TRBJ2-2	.	TGTGCCGGCAGAAGACAGGTTTCCGGGGAGCTGTTTTTT	CAGRRQVSGELFF
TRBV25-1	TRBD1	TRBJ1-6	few	TGTGCCAGCAGTGATTCCCACCAGGGGGTAGGTTATAATTCACCCCTCCACTTT	CASSDSHQGVGYNSPLHF
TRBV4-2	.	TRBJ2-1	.	TGTGCCAGCAGCCAAGATAACGCAGGGGCCTACAATGAGCAGTTCTTC	CASSQDNAGAYNEQFF
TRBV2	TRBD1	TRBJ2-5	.	TGTGCCAGCGGAGCGGACAGGGTGACCCAGTACTTC	CASGADRVTQYF
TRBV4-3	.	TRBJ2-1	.	TGCGCCAGCAGCCAAGATCCTATTGGGCCCTCAAACAGGGTTCCGATCAATGAGCAGTTCTTC	CASSQDPIGPSNRVPINEQFF
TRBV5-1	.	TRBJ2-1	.	TGCGCCAGCAGCTTGTGGAGTACTCGCTACAATGAGCAGTTCTTC	CASSLWSTRYNEQFF
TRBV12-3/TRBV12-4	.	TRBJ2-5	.	TGTGCCAGCAGTTTAGGGGGGGAACGGGAGACCCAGTACTTC	CASSLGGERETQYF
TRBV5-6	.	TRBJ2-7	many	TGTGCCAGCAGCTATATGACAGCAACCTCCTACGAGCAGTACTTC	CASSYMTATSYEQYF
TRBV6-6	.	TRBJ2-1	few	TGTGCCAGCGCACCCACTGGCGATGAGCAGTTCTTC	CASAPTGDEQFF
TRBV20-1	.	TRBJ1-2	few	TGCAGTGCTAGACATACTTACGACACTCCCTATGGCTACACCTTC	CSARHTYDTPYGYTF
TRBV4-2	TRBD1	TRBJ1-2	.	TGTGCCAGCAGCCACCTGGGGACAGCTCCTAACTATGGCTACACCTTC	CASSHLGTAPNYGYTF
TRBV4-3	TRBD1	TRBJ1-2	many	TGCGCCAGCAGCCAAGTGGGGGACAGGGTATTATCTGGCTACACCTTC	CASSQVGDRVLSGYTF
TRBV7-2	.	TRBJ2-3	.	TGTGCCAGCAGCTTAGGTCTGGACAGAGCGCAGTATTTT	CASSLGLDRAQYF
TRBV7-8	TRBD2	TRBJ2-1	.	TGTGCCAGCAGCTTAGCCAGCGGGGGGACCTCCTACAATGAGCAGTTCTTC	CASSLASGGTSYNEQFF
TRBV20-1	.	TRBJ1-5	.	TGCAGTGCTAGGGCCCCTGGACAGCGAGATCAGCCCCAGCATTTT	CSARAPGQRDQPQHF
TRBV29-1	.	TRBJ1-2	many	TGCAGCGTTGGACCCAGGGAGGGTAGCTATGGCTACACCTTC	CSVGPREGSYGYTF
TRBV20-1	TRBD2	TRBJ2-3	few	TGCAGTGCCACGACTAGCGGGGCCTCAGATACGCAGTATTTT	CSATTSGASDTQYF
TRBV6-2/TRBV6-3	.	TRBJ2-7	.	TGTGCCAGCAGTGCCCAAGGACAAGAGCAGTACTTC	CASSAQGQEQYF
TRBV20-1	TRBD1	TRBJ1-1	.	TGCAGTGCCACCCGGGGCGGGACAGGGCTTTCTGAAGCTTTCTTT	CSATRGGTGLSEAFF
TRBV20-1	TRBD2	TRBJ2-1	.	TGCAGTGTTAGGATACGGGGGGACTACAATGAGCAGTTCTTC	CSVRIRGDYNEQFF
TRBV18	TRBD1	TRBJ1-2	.	TGTGCCAGCTCACCCGGGTCGGACAGGACCTATGGCTACACCTTC	CASSPGSDRTYGYTF
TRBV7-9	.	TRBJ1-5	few	TGTGCCAGCAGCGCAGGGTTCGGAACGCCCCAGCATTTT	CASSAGFGTPQHF
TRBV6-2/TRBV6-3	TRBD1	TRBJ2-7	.	TGTGCCAGCATGACAGGGGGAGCCGAGCAGTACTTC	CASMTGGAEQYF
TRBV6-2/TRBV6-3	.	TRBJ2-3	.	TGTGCCAGCAACCGCCAGGGAGGAACGCAGTATTTT	CASNRQGGTQYF
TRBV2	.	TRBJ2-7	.	TGTGCCAGCAGTTACCGGACTTCGTCGTCCTACAATGAGCAGTACTTC	CASSYRTSSSYNEQYF
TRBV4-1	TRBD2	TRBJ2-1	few	TGCGCCAGCAGCCAGGATCCGAGAGCGGGGGGGGGCGATGAGCAGTTCTTC	CASSQDPRAGGGDEQFF
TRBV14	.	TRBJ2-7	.	TGTGCCAGCAGCCAAGGGGCAGGCTTGTGGTCCTACGAGCAGTACTTC	CASSQGAGLWSYEQYF
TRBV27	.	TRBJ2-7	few	TGTGCCAGCAGTTTTGACCAGCACTCCTACGAGCAGTACTTC	CASSFDQHSYEQYF